This T cell receptor beta chain was recovered during a study of CD4 T cells in relation to SARS-CoV-2 and coronaviruses. Study details: Negative control cultures got HIV-1 Nef peptides or no peptide. Study observations and caveats: Roughly three fifths of donors had memory CD4+ clonotypes crossrecognizing SARS-CoV-2 and common cold coronavirus spike.

With regard to this clone: What it recognizes is unknown.

CD4+ T cells from unexposed donors were obtained before the COVID-19 pandemic (2011-2018). After roughly ten days of culture, CD4+ T cells were isolated. Testing used SARS-CoV-2 S/N and four cold-coronavirus spikes on unexposed-donor CD4+ T cells, cells permitting. Cultures held more than 1.5 million PBMCs per well with approximately 9.8 IU/ml IL-2. Some clones are missing from TCRdb's copy, which holds only in-frame ones; the method was immunoSEQ multiplex PCR. This sample has 31,000 or so clones; 60% to 80% occur once, and the top ten carry roughly an eighth. Sequenced sample: CD4+ T cells from PBMCs, cultured in vitro. This receptor was identified in a human donor in good health.

CDR3 bases: TGTGCCAGCAGCTTAAGCGGGACTAGTCACCGCAATGAGCAGTTCTTC. The encoded protein is CASSLSGTSHRNEQFF. The chain is built from TRBV7-2 and TRBJ2-1; 8 bases line up with TRBD2. V trimming: 2 bases; J trimming: 6 bases; junction bases outside the gene matches: 9. The CDR3 length is 16 residues. Germline assignment: CDR1 SGHTA and CDR2 FQGNSA.